This T cell receptor beta chain came from a study of T cells in Graves' hyperthyroidism and ophthalmopathy. This clonotype was counted between two and nine times. No antigen is known for it. RNA transcripts were the template for amplifying TCR beta CDR3 regions. First-round RT-PCR of the TCR CDR3 relied on the HTBI primer set. TCRdb ran MiXCR on the multiplex PCR reads and lists one entry per CDR3 protein. The table lists over 500,000 distinct CDR3 sequences, approximately 16% of them singletons, with over 25% in the top ten. The study's findings and limits: The model's output predicted ophthalmopathy at a median of around 6.9 months prior to onset.

Germline loops: CDR1 DFQATT, CDR2 SNEGSKA (reference sequence). V dropped 4 bases and J dropped 6 bases, with 13 bases sitting between them. The CDR3 consists of 14 residues. The chain carries TRBV20-1 and TRBJ1-6; TRBD1 might be the D (6 bases). The receptor comes from a woman under 40 with Graves' ophthalmopathy. The sequencing input was blood. The CDR3, as DNA: TGCAGTGCTAAACCGGGACAAATTAATTCACCCCTCCACTTT. Translating it yields CSAKPGQINSPLHF.